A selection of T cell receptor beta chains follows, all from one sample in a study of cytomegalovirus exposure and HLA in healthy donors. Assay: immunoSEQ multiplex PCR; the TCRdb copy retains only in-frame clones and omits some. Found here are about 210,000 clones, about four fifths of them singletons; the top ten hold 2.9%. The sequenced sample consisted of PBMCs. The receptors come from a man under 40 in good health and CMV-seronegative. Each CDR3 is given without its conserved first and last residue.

ASSFRSGELF,TRBJ2-2,TRBV27
ASSLIPGTGELF,TRBJ2-2,TRBV5-8
ASSLGGQGAREQY,TRBJ2-7,TRBV7-2
ASSQTNRGKWNSPLH,TRBJ1-6,TRBV4-2
ASSAGGLGASVLT,TRBJ2-6,TRBV9
ASSVDPGVITEAF,TRBJ1-1,TRBV9
ASSPTSGGAWTYEQY,TRBJ2-7,TRBV7-2
ASSQESGGWAEQY,TRBJ2-7,TRBV4-3
ASSPGPGSWELF,TRBJ2-2,TRBV7-7
AISADSRQGYNEQF,TRBJ2-1,TRBV10-3
ASSLYGEAGEEQY,TRBJ2-5,TRBV7-3
ASRKGFETQY,TRBJ2-5,TRBV6-5
ASSYRGPNTEAF,TRBJ1-1,TRBV6-5
ASSFTRLAGGTDTQY,TRBJ2-3,TRBV7-9
ASTRTVISGASVLT,TRBJ2-6,TRBV28
AISRDRGLTEAF,TRBJ1-1,TRBV10-3